The clone carrying this T cell receptor beta chain was seen ten or more times. Antigen: not known. Trimming removed 2 bases from V and 0 bases from J, with 11 bases in between. The CDR3 is 15 amino acids. Germline loops: CDR1 MNHEY, CDR2 SVGAGI. What was amplified from RNA transcripts were TCR beta CDR3 regions. HTBI primers were the set used in a first-round RT-PCR of the TCR CDR3. TCRdb reprocessed the multiplex PCR reads via MiXCR and lists one record per CDR3 protein. The table includes 300,000 to 450,000 distinct CDR3 sequences, approximately 13% detected once. This record comes from a study of T cells in Graves' hyperthyroidism and ophthalmopathy. Study observations and caveats: Researchers found most expanded thyroid clonotypes above 0.001 in blood as well.

The study enrolled patients aged 18 to 65 with newly diagnosed hyperthyroidism of under 2 months' duration. The sequence derives from a man aged 25 to 45 with Graves' hyperthyroidism that later progressed to Graves' ophthalmopathy. The chain is built from TRBV6-5 and TRBJ2-7, with unresolved D. The sequencing input was blood. The CDR3 reads CASSYGADTSYEQYF. CDR3 nucleotides: TGTGCCAGCAGTTACGGAGCTGACACCTCCTACGAGCAGTACTTC.